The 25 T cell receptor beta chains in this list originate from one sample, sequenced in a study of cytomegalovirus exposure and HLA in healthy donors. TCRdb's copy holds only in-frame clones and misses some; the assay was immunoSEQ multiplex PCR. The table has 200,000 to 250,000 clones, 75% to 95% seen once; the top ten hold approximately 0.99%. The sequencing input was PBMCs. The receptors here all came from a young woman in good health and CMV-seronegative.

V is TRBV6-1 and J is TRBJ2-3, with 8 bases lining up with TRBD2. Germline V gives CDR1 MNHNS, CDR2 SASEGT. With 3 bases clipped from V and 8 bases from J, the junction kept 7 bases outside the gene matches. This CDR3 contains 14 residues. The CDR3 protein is CASSESPGRGTQYF. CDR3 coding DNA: TGTGCCAGCAGTGAGTCCCCCGGGAGGGGTACGCAGTATTTT.

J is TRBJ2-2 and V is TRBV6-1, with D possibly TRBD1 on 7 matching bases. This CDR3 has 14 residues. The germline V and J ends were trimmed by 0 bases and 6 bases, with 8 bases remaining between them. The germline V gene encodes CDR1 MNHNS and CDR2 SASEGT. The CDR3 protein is CASSEARGAGELFF. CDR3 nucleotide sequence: TGTGCCAGCAGTGAAGCCAGGGGGGCCGGGGAGCTGTTTTTT.

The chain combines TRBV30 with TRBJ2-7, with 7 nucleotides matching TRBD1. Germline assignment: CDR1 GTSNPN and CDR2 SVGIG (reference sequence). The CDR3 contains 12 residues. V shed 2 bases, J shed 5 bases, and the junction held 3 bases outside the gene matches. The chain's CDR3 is CAWSPQGNEQYF. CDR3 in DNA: TGTGCCTGGAGTCCACAGGGGAACGAGCAGTACTTC. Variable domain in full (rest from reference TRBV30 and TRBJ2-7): SQTIHQWPATLVQPVGSPLSLECTVEGTSNPNLYWYRQAAGRGLQLLFYSVGIGQISSEVPQNLSASRPQDRQFILSSKKLLLSDSGFYLCAWSPQGNEQYFGPGTRLTVT.

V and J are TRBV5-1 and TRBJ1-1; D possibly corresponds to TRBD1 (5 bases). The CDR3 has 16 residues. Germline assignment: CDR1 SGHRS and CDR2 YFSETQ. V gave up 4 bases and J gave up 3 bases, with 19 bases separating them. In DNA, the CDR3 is TGCGCCAGCAGCCTAGTCGTCGGGGGGACGGACACTGAAGCTTTCTTT. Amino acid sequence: CASSLVVGGTDTEAFF.

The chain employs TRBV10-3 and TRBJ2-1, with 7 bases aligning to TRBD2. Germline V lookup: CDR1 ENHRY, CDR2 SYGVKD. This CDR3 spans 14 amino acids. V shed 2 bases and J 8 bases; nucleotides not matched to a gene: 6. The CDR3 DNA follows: TGTGCCATCAGTGAGGGACTAGTCTTCGATGAGCAGTTCTTC. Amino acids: CAISEGLVFDEQFF.

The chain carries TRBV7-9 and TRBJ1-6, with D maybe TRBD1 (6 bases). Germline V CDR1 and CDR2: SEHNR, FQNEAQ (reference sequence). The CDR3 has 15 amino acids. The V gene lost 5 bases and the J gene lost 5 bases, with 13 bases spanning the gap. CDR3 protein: CASSPGAANNSPLHF. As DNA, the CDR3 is TGTGCCAGCAGCCCAGGGGCGGCCAATAATTCACCCCTCCACTTT.

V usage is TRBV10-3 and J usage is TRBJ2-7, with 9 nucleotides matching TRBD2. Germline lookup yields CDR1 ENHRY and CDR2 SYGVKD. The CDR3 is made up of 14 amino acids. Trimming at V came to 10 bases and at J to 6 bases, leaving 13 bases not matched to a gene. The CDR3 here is CATRTGTSFGEQYF. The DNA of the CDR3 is TGTGCCACTAGAACCGGGACTAGCTTTGGCGAGCAGTACTTC.

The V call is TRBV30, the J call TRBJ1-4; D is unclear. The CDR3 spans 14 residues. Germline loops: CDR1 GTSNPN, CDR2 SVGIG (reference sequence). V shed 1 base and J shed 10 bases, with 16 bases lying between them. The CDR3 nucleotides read TGTGCCTGGAGTGGCACGGGGTACGAACGAAAACTGTTTTTT. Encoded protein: CAWSGTGYERKLFF.

The CDR3 nucleotides read TGTGCCAGCAGTGAAGCCTTCTTCAATGAGCAGTTCTTC. As protein: CASSEAFFNEQFF. J is TRBJ2-1 and V is TRBV2; D is undetermined. From germline, CDR1 is SNHLY and CDR2 FYNNEI. The CDR3 covers 13 residues. Trimming removed 0 bases from V and 6 bases from J, with 6 bases in between.

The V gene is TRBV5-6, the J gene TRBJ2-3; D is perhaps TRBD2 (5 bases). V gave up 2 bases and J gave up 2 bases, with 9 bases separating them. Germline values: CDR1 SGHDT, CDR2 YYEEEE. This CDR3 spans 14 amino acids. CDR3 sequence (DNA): TGTGCCAGCAGCTTCAGACTAAACACAGATACGCAGTATTTT. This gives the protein CASSFRLNTDTQYF.

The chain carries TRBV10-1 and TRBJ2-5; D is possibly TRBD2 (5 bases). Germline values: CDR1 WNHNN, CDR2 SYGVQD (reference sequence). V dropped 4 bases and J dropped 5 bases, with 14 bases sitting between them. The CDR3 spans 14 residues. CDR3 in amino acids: CASSVPGMGETQYF. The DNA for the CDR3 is TGCGCCAGCAGTGTTCCGGGGATGGGGGAGACCCAGTACTTC.

CDR3 bases: TGTGCCAGCATAAACTCCTACAATGAGCAGTTCTTC. Its translation is CASINSYNEQFF. The V call is TRBV6-6, the J call TRBJ2-1; D gene unclear. Germline lookup yields CDR1 MNHNY and CDR2 SVGAGI (reference sequence). Trimming shortened V by 7 bases and J by 0 bases, and 4 bases separated the two germline ends. This CDR3 is 12 amino acids long.

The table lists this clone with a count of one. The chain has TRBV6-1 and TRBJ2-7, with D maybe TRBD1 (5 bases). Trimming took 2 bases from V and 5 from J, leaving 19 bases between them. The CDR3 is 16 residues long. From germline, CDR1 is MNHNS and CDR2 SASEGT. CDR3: CASSELAGYQADEQYF. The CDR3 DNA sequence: TGTGCCAGCAGTGAATTAGCAGGGTATCAAGCCGACGAGCAGTACTTC.

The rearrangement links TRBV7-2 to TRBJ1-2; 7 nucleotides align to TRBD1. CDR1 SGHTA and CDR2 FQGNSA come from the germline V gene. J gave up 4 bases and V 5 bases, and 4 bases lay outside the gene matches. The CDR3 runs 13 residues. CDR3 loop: CASSQGGGYGYTF. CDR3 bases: TGTGCCAGCAGCCAGGGGGGAGGCTATGGCTACACCTTC.

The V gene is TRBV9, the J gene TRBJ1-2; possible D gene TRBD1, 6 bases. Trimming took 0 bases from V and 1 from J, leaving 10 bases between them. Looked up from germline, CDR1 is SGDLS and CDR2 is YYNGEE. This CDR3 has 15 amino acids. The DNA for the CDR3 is TGTGCCAGCAGCGTAGCGGGACATAGTAACTATGGCTACACCTTC. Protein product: CASSVAGHSNYGYTF.

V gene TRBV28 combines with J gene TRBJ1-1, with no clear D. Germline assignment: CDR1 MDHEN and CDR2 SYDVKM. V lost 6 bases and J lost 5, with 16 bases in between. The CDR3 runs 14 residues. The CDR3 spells CASRPSPAVTEAFF. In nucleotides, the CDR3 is TGTGCCAGCAGGCCTTCCCCCGCGGTAACTGAAGCTTTCTTT.

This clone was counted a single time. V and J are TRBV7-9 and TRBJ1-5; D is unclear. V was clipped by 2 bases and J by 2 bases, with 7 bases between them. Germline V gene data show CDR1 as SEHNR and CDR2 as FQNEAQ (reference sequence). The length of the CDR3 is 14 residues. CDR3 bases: TGTGCCAGCAGCTTAACGGGTGGCAATCAGCCCCAGCATTTT. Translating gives CASSLTGGNQPQHF.

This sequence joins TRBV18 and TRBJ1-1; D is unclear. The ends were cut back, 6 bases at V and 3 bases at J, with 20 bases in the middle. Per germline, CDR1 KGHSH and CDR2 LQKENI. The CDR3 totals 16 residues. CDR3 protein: CASSESGGEDYTEAFF. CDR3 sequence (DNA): TGTGCCAGCTCTGAGAGTGGTGGGGAGGATTACACTGAAGCTTTCTTT.

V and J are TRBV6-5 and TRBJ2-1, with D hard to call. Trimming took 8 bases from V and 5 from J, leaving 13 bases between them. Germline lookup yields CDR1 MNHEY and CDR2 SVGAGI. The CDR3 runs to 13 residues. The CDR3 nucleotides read TGTGCCAGCGTCTCGGTAGCCAACAATGAGCAGTTCTTC. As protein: CASVSVANNEQFF.

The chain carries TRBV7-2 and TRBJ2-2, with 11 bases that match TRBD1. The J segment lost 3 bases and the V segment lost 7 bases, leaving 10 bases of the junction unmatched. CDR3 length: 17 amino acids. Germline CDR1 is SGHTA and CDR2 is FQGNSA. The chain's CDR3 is CASTVPGTGGYTGELFF. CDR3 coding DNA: TGTGCCAGCACCGTACCAGGGACAGGGGGATACACCGGGGAGCTGTTTTTT.

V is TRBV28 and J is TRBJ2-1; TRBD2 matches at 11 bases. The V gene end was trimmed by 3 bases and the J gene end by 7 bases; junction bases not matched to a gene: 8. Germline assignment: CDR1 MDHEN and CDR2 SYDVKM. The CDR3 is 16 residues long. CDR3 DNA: TGTGCCAGCAGTTTGACTAGCGGGATGGGGAGGAATGAGCAGTTCTTC. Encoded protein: CASSLTSGMGRNEQFF. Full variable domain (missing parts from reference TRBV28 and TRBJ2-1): DVKVTQSSRYLVKRTGEKVFLECVQDMDHENMFWYRQDPGLGLRLIYFSYDVKMKEKGDIPEGYSVSREKKERFSLILESASTNQTSMYLCASSLTSGMGRNEQFFGPGTRLTVL.

This CDR3 reads CASSLSEATEAFF. The DNA of the CDR3 is TGTGCCAGCAGCCTCTCGGAGGCAACTGAAGCTTTCTTT. The rearrangement links TRBV14 to TRBJ1-1; D is uncertain. With 4 bases removed from V and 5 bases from J, the gap between germline ends came to 11 bases. The CDR3 runs 13 residues. CDR1 and CDR2 (germline): SGHDN, FVKESK.

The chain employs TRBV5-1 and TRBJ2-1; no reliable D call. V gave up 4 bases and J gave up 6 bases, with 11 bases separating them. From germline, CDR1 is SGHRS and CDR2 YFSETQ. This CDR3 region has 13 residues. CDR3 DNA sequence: TGCGCCAGCAGCCATTCGGGTTTCAATGAGCAGTTCTTC. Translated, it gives CASSHSGFNEQFF.

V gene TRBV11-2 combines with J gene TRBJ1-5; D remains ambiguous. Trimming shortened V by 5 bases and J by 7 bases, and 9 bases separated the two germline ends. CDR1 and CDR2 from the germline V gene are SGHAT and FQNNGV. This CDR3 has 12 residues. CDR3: CASSPPGQPQHF. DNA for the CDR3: TGTGCCAGCAGCCCCCCGGGGCAGCCCCAGCATTTT.

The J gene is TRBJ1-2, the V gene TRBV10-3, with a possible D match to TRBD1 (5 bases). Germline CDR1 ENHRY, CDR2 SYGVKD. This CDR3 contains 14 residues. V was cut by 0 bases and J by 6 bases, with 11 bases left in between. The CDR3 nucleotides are TGTGCCATCAGTGAGTCTGGCAGGGCGGATGGCTACACCTTC. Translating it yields CAISESGRADGYTF.